The 27 T cell receptor beta chains below come from one sample, sequenced in a study of Ad26.COV2.S vaccination and SARS-CoV-2 variants. The table came from immunoSEQ multiplex PCR; TCRdb's copy has only in-frame clones and leaves some out. The table records 240,000 or so clones, approximately 88% of them present only once. The treatment denotes: 19 received Ad26.COV2.S at low or high dose, single or two shots; 5 received placebo; per-sample allocation not given. Sampling was done on day 63 after the first vaccine or placebo injection. Here the sequenced sample was peripheral blood, taken in a trial of Ad26.COV2.S vaccine versus placebo. The receptor source for this set is a person between 18 and 65 years old who received the Ad26.COV2.S COVID-19 vaccine or a placebo.

V gene TRBV19 combines with J gene TRBJ1-6, with 10 bases identical to TRBD1. The CDR3 runs to 15 residues. V shed 5 bases and J 7 bases; nucleotides not matched to a gene: 5. Germline-derived CDR1 and CDR2 are LNHDA and SQIVND (reference sequence). The DNA of the CDR3 is TGTGCCAGTAGTCCCTGGGACAGGGGAAATTCACCCCTCCACTTT. Protein: CASSPWDRGNSPLHF.

The rearrangement links TRBV5-1 to TRBJ1-2; 7 nucleotides agree with TRBD1. This CDR3 comprises 14 residues. CDR1 SGHRS and CDR2 YFSETQ come from the germline V gene. The junction had 6 bases not matched to a gene; V was cut back by 7 bases and J by 0 bases. CDR3 residues: CASSNRGTNYGYTF. The CDR3 region has the DNA TGCGCCAGCTCGAACAGGGGCACTAACTATGGCTACACCTTC.

This chain links TRBV7-2 with TRBJ1-3; D may be TRBD1 (5 bases). V dropped 5 bases and J dropped 0 bases, with 17 bases sitting between them. The CDR3 sequence is 17 residues long. Germline V gene lookup returns CDR1 SGHTA and CDR2 FQGNSA. In nucleotides, the CDR3 is TGTGCCAGCAGCCCTACCGGGGGTGGCCTCTCTGGAAACACCATATATTTT. Translation gives CASSPTGGGLSGNTIYF.

The chain recombines TRBV10-3 with TRBJ1-1; D is uncertain. In germline, CDR1 is ENHRY, CDR2 SYGVKD. There are 16 residues in the CDR3. Between the trimmed V and J ends, which lost 6 bases and 0 bases, there was a span of 17 bases. CDR3 residues: CAISHRAGLVNTEAFF. In nucleotides, the CDR3 is TGTGCCATCAGCCACCGAGCGGGATTAGTGAACACTGAAGCTTTCTTT.

V gene TRBV11-2 combines with J gene TRBJ1-3; a weak D match, TRBD1 (5 bases). Germline values: CDR1 SGHAT, CDR2 FQNNGV. CDR3 size: 15 residues. V gave up 5 bases and J gave up 0 bases, with 11 bases separating them. CDR3 bases: TGTGCCAGCAGCCCGTGGCAGGGCTCTGGAAACACCATATATTTT. The encoded protein is CASSPWQGSGNTIYF. Together with reference TRBV11-2 and TRBJ1-3, the CDR3 gives the full variable domain: EAGVAQSPRYKIIEKRQSVAFWCNPISGHATLYWYQQILGQGPKLLIQFQNNGVVDDSQLPKDRFSAERLKGVDSTLKIQPAKLEDSAVYLCASSPWQGSGNTIYFGEGSWLTVV.

This clone came up a few times. The chain has TRBV6-5 and TRBJ2-7; 9 nucleotides align to TRBD1. The germline CDR1 and CDR2 sequences are MNHEY and SVGAGI. The CDR3 totals 14 residues. Germline trimming cut 7 bases from V and 6 bases from J; bases unmatched to any gene: 10. As DNA, the CDR3 is TGTGCCAGCATTACTGACAGGGGGTCTCTCGAGCAGTACTTC. Protein product: CASITDRGSLEQYF.

The rearrangement uses TRBV7-2 and TRBJ2-7; D is ambiguous. The V and J ends lost 3 bases and 4 bases respectively, with 7 bases between them. The CDR3 is 12 residues long. From germline, CDR1 is SGHTA and CDR2 FQGNSA. The chain's CDR3 is CASSLYTYEQYF. CDR3 sequence (DNA): TGTGCCAGCAGCTTGTACACATACGAGCAGTACTTC.

The V call is TRBV18, the J call TRBJ1-2; D is unclear. Trimming removed 0 bases at V and 7 bases at J, with 9 bases between. The length of the CDR3 is 13 residues. Germline V gene lookup returns CDR1 KGHSH and CDR2 LQKENI. CDR3 sequence: CASSPPERGGYTF. The CDR3 bases are TGTGCCAGCTCACCACCCGAGCGAGGTGGCTACACCTTC.

The V gene is TRBV6-2 or TRBV6-3, the J gene TRBJ1-5; TRBD1 agrees at 7 bases. CDR3 length: 15 amino acids. Germline values: CDR1 MNHEY, CDR2 SVGEGT. V shed 2 bases, J shed 7 bases, and the junction held 8 bases outside the gene matches. The CDR3 spells CASSYRDSQTQPQHF. As DNA, the CDR3 is TGTGCCAGCAGTTACCGGGACAGCCAAACCCAGCCCCAGCATTTT.

The chain carries TRBV7-8 and TRBJ1-5; TRBD1 agrees at 7 bases. Trimming took 0 bases from V and 7 from J; bases not matched to a gene: 9. CDR1 is SGHVS and CDR2 is FQNEAQ in the germline V gene. CDR3 length equals 16 residues. CDR3 loop: CASSLAGTGEGQPQHF. The CDR3 DNA is TGTGCCAGCAGCTTAGCGGGCACAGGGGAAGGGCAGCCCCAGCATTTT.

The rearrangement uses TRBV28 and TRBJ1-1; D is uncertain. Trimming removed 7 bases at V and 2 bases at J, with 8 bases between. The CDR3 is 12 amino acids. The germline V gene encodes CDR1 MDHEN and CDR2 SYDVKM. The CDR3 DNA follows: TGTGCCAGCACCATGTTAAACACTGAAGCTTTCTTT. This encodes CASTMLNTEAFF.

V usage is TRBV7-9 and J usage is TRBJ1-2, with 7 bases lining up with TRBD1. This CDR3 spans 14 amino acids. Germline V CDR1 and CDR2: SEHNR, FQNEAQ (reference sequence). V was clipped by 2 bases and J by 4 bases; unmatched bases: 4. The CDR3 DNA reads as TGTGCCAGCAGCTTATGGGACAGCTCCTATGGCTACACCTTC. It yields the protein CASSLWDSSYGYTF. The full variable domain, with the rest looked up from reference TRBV7-9 and TRBJ1-2, is DTGVSQNPRHKITKRGQNVTFRCDPISEHNRLYWYRQTLGQGPEFLTYFQNEAQLEKSRLLSDRFSAERPKGSFSTLEIQRTEQGDSAMYLCASSLWDSSYGYTFGSGTRLTVV.

This chain joins TRBV28 and TRBJ1-4; D perhaps matches TRBD1 (5 bases). The ends were cut back, 3 bases at V and 4 bases at J, with 12 bases in the middle. This CDR3 is built from 15 residues. Germline-derived CDR1 and CDR2 are MDHEN and SYDVKM. In DNA form, the CDR3 reads TGTGCCAGCAGTTTCTGGAGGCAGGGTAATGAAAAACTGTTTTTT. This gives the protein CASSFWRQGNEKLFF.

The chain joins TRBV5-1 to TRBJ2-3; 13 bases line up with TRBD2. The CDR3 consists of 17 residues. Germline CDR1 SGHRS, CDR2 YFSETQ. J lost 6 bases, V lost 0 bases, and 7 bases had no gene match. CDR3 DNA sequence: TGCGCCAGCAGCTTGGTAGGACTAGCGGGAGTCCAGGATACGCAGTATTTT. Encoded protein: CASSLVGLAGVQDTQYF.

The chain joins TRBV4-2 to TRBJ1-1; 7 bases map to TRBD1. CDR3 length: 14 residues. CDR1 and CDR2 (germline): LGHNA, YNFKEQ. The V gene end was trimmed by 3 bases and the J gene end by 5 bases; junction bases not matched to a gene: 6. In DNA, the CDR3 is TGTGCCAGCAGCCAGGTGGGACAGCGGACTGAAGCTTTCTTT. It specifies CASSQVGQRTEAFF.

The J gene is TRBJ2-3, the V gene TRBV6-1; D gene uncertain. Germline-derived CDR1 and CDR2 are MNHNS and SASEGT. V gave up 2 bases and J gave up 6 bases, with 6 bases separating them. The CDR3 is made up of 12 amino acids. CDR3 region: CASSELGDTQYF. DNA for the CDR3: TGTGCCAGCAGTGAACTCGGGGATACGCAGTATTTT.

V usage is TRBV5-1 and J usage is TRBJ2-2; 8 nucleotides line up with TRBD1. Germline V gives CDR1 SGHRS, CDR2 YFSETQ. V shed 1 base, J shed 2 bases, and the junction held 4 bases outside the gene matches. This CDR3 comprises 16 residues. The DNA of the CDR3 is TGCGCCAGCAGCTTGTTTGCAGGGGGCAACACCGGGGAGCTGTTTTTT. It encodes CASSLFAGGNTGELFF.

This clone was seen more than once but under ten times. V is TRBV6-5 and J is TRBJ2-7; weak D call: TRBD1 (5 bases). From germline, CDR1 is MNHEY and CDR2 SVGAGI. Trimming shortened V by 6 bases and J by 2 bases, and 17 bases separated the two germline ends. This CDR3 has 15 residues. Here the CDR3 DNA reads TGTGCCAGCAGCCCCCCTGACAGACGCCCCTACGAGCAGTACTTC. This codes for CASSPPDRRPYEQYF.

The rearrangement links TRBV5-8 to TRBJ2-7, with no clear D. V shed 4 bases and J shed 9 bases, with 11 bases lying between them. The CDR3 runs to 11 residues. Germline assignment: CDR1 SGHTS and CDR2 YDEGEE. In DNA, the CDR3 is TGTGCCAGCAGCCTCATCGCCTGGCAGTACTTC. It is translated as CASSLIAWQYF.

The J gene is TRBJ2-7, the V gene TRBV7-8; TRBD2 aligns across 9 bases. The CDR3 covers 15 residues. J gave up 2 bases and V 5 bases, and 7 bases lay outside the gene matches. Germline values: CDR1 SGHVS, CDR2 FQNEAQ. This CDR3 reads CASSLGTSTTYEQYF. The CDR3 DNA follows: TGTGCCAGCAGCCTCGGGACTAGCACTACCTACGAGCAGTACTTC.

This chain uses TRBV7-3 with TRBJ1-2, with D perhaps TRBD1 (5 bases). Germline values: CDR1 SGHTA, CDR2 FQGTGA. This CDR3 region has 14 residues. V lost 2 bases to trimming and J lost 6 bases, with 13 bases between them. The CDR3 loop is CASSLFPGKNGYTF. CDR3 coding DNA: TGTGCCAGCAGCTTATTTCCAGGGAAGAATGGCTACACCTTC.

The rearrangement joins TRBV6-5 to TRBJ2-7; 10 positions match TRBD2. J was trimmed by 4 bases and V by 4 bases; bases with no gene match: 4. Germline lookup yields CDR1 MNHEY and CDR2 SVGAGI. The CDR3 covers 14 residues. The chain's CDR3 is CASSSGLAVYEQYF. CDR3 sequence (DNA): TGTGCCAGCAGTTCCGGACTAGCGGTTTACGAGCAGTACTTC.

This clone was recorded a few times. This rearrangement joins TRBV7-9 to TRBJ1-5; D gene ambiguous. Between the trimmed V and J ends, which lost 5 bases and 6 bases, there was a span of 11 bases. Per germline, CDR1 SEHNR and CDR2 FQNEAQ (reference sequence). The CDR3 is 13 residues long. Here the CDR3 reads CASSAVGSQPQHF. The CDR3 bases are TGTGCCAGCAGCGCGGTAGGGAGTCAGCCCCAGCATTTT.

The chain links TRBV30 to TRBJ1-2, with D possibly being TRBD1 (5 bases). The V gene lost 0 bases and the J gene lost 8 bases, with 13 bases spanning the gap. The germline CDR1 and CDR2 sequences are GTSNPN and SVGIG (reference sequence). The CDR3 loop spans 13 amino acids. The CDR3 DNA follows: TGTGCCTGGAGTGTACGGGGGACCCTCGGCTACACCTTC. This encodes CAWSVRGTLGYTF.

A single count supports this clone. The chain links TRBV7-2 to TRBJ1-4; weak D call: TRBD1 (5 bases). The CDR3 has 14 residues. From germline, CDR1 is SGHTA and CDR2 FQGNSA. The ends were cut back, 6 bases at V and 2 bases at J, with 10 bases in the middle. CDR3 sequence: CASSPGLTNEKLFF. The CDR3 region has the DNA TGTGCCAGCAGTCCGGGGCTGACTAATGAAAAACTGTTTTTT.

This clone was seen a handful of times. CDR3 loop: CASRGDRGNTIYF. In DNA, the CDR3 is TGTGCCAGCAGGGGGGATCGAGGAAACACCATATATTTT. V usage is TRBV2 and J usage is TRBJ1-3; maybe TRBD1 (5 bases). Trimming left V 6 bases short and J 4 bases short, with 10 bases between. The CDR3 consists of 13 residues. Looked up from germline, CDR1 is SNHLY and CDR2 is FYNNEI.

V usage is TRBV12-5 and J usage is TRBJ1-5; a possible D gene is TRBD1 (5 bases). The germline V and J ends were trimmed by 0 bases and 0 bases, with 30 bases remaining between them. CDR3 length: 23 residues. Germline CDR1 reads LGHNT; CDR2 reads FRNRAP. The CDR3 loop is CASGLVLGASGLGLGDSNQPQHF. DNA for the CDR3: TGTGCTAGTGGTTTGGTATTAGGGGCCTCGGGACTCGGCCTCGGGGATAGCAATCAGCCCCAGCATTTT.